This T cell receptor (beta chain) was recorded in a study of control samples from healthy donors and cancer patients (dated by TCRdb to about 2020). Library generation was performed with the immunoSEQ multiplex PCR assay. The clones in this table, taken by TCRdb from immuneACCESS, are in-frame only. Not every clone is retained; where verified, under half of the shortfall comes from an unresolved V gene, and the cause of the rest is unknown. Counted in this sample were roughly 130,000 clones; just under 95% of them appeared once. The ten top clones hold 12% to 15% of the sample. Based on the germline V gene, the CDR1 and CDR2 sequences are SGHDT and YYEEEE. At the junction V is shortened by 6 bases and J by 2 bases; bases outside the gene matches: 10. The CDR3 spans 15 residues, from the cysteine through the phenylalanine. The sequence is cut down to CDR3 DNA, 45 bases in frame from base 1. Of note for this clone: Its antigen specificity is not known. Base qualities are not provided; no much larger clone lies one nucleotide away.

The rearrangement joined TRBV5-6 to TRBJ2-5; TRBD2 matches 7 bases in the middle. This clonotype was obtained from a man aged 60 to 69 with colorectal cancer. Specimen: PBMCs. The sequenced DNA is TGTGCCAGCACAAGGTGGGGGGGTCGTCAAGAGACCCAGTACTTC. Its protein reads: CASTRWGGRQETQYF.